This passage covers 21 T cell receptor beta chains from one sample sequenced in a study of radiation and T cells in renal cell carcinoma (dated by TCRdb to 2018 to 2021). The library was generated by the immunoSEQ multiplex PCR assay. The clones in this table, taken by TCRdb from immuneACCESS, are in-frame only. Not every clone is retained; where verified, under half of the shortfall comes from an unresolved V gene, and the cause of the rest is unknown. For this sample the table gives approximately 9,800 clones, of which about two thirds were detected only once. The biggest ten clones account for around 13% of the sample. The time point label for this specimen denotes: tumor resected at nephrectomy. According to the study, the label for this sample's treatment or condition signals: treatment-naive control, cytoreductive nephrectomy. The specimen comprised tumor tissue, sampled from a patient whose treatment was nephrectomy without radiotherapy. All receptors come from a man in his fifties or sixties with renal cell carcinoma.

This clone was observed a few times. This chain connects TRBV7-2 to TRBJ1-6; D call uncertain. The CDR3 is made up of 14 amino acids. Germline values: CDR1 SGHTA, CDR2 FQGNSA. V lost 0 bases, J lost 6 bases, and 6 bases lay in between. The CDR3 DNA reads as TGTGCCAGCAGCTTAGCGATGGTTAATTCACCCCTCCACTTT. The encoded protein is CASSLAMVNSPLHF.

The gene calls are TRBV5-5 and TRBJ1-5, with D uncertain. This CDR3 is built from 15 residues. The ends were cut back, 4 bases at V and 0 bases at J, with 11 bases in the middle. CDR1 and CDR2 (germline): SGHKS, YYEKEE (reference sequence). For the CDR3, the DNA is TGTGCCAGCAGCCCGACACCCGGTAGCAATCAGCCCCAGCATTTT. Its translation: CASSPTPGSNQPQHF.

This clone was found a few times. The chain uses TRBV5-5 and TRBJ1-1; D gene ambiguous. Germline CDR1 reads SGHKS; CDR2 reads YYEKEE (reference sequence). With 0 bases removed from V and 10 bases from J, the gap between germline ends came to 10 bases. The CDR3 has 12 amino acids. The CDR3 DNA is TGTGCCAGCAGCTTGGATCGGCACGGAGCTTTCTTT. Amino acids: CASSLDRHGAFF.

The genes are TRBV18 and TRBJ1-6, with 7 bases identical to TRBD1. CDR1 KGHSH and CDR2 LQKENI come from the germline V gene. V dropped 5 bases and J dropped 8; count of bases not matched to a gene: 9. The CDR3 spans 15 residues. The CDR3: CASSYVTGDDSPLHF. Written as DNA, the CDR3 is TGTGCCAGCTCATACGTAACAGGGGACGATTCACCCCTCCACTTT.

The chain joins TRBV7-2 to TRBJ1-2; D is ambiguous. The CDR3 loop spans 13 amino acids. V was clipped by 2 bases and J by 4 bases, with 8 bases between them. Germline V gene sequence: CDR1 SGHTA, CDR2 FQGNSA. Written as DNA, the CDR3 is TGTGCCAGCAGCTTACCGGGTGGCTATGGCTACACCTTC. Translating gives CASSLPGGYGYTF.

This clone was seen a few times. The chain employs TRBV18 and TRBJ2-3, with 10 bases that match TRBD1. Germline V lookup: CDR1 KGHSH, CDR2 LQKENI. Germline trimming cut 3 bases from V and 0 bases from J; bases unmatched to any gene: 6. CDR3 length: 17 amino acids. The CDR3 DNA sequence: TGTGCCAGCTCACCCGGGACAGGGGTCCCTAGCACAGATACGCAGTATTTT. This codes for CASSPGTGVPSTDTQYF. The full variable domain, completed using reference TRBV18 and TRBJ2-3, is NAGVMQNPRHLVRRRGQEARLRCSPMKGHSHVYWYRQLPEEGLKFMVYLQKENIIDESGMPKERFSAEFPKEGPSILRIQQVVRGDSAAYFCASSPGTGVPSTDTQYFGPGTRLTVL.

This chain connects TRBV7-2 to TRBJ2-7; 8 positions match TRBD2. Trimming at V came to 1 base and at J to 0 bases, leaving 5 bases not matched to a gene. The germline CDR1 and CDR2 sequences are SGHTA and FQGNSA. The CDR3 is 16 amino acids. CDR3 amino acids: CASSLGASGFSYEQYF. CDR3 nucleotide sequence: TGTGCCAGCAGCTTAGGGGCTAGCGGGTTCTCCTACGAGCAGTACTTC.

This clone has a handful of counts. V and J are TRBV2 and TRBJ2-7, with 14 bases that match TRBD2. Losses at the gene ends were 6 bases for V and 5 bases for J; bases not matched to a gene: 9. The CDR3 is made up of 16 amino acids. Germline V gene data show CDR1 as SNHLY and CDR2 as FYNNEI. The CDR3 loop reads CASSGTGTSGRNEQYF. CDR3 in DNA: TGTGCCAGCAGCGGAACCGGGACTAGCGGGAGAAACGAGCAGTACTTC.

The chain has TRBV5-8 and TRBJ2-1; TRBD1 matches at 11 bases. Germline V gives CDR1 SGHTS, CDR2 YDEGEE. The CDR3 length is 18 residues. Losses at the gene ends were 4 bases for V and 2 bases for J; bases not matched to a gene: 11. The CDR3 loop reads CASSQRETGQGAYNEQFF. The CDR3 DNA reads TGTGCCAGCAGCCAGAGAGAAACGGGACAGGGGGCCTACAATGAGCAGTTCTTC.

The CDR3 loop is CASSLAGLGNYSPLHF. CDR3 bases: TGCGCCAGCAGCTTGGCCGGGTTAGGGAATTATTCACCCCTCCACTTT. J is TRBJ1-6 and V is TRBV5-1, with D unresolved. The CDR3 has 16 residues. The V end lost 0 bases, the J end lost 8 bases, and 15 bases lay between the germline ends. Germline-derived CDR1 and CDR2 are SGHRS and YFSETQ.

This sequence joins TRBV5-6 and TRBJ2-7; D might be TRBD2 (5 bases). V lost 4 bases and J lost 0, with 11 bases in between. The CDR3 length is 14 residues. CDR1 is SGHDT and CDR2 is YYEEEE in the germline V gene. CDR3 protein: CASSPEGTSYEQYF. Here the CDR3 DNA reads TGTGCCAGCAGCCCAGAGGGCACCTCCTACGAGCAGTACTTC.

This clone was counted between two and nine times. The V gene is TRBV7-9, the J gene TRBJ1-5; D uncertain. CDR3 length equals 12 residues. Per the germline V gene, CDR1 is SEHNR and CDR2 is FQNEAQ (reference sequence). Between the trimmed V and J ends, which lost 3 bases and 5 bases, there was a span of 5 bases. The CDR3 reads CASSFMDQPQHF. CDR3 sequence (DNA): TGTGCCAGCAGCTTCATGGATCAGCCCCAGCATTTT.

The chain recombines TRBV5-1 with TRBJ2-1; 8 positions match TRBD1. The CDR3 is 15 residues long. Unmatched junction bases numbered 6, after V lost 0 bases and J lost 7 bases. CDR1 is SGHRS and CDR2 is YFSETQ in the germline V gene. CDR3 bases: TGCGCCAGCAGCTTGGACGCAGGGGGCTGGAATGAGCAGTTCTTC. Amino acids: CASSLDAGGWNEQFF. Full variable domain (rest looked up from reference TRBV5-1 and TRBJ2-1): KAGVTQTPRYLIKTRGQQVTLSCSPISGHRSVSWYQQTPGQGLQFLFEYFSETQRNKGNFPGRFSGRQFSNSRSEMNVSTLELGDSALYLCASSLDAGGWNEQFFGPGTRLTVL.

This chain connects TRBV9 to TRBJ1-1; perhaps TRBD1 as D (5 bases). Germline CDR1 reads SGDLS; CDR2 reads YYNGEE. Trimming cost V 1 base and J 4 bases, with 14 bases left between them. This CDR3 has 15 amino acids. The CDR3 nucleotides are TGTGCCAGCAGCGTAACCCCGACAGTCCTCACTGAAGCTTTCTTT. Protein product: CASSVTPTVLTEAFF.

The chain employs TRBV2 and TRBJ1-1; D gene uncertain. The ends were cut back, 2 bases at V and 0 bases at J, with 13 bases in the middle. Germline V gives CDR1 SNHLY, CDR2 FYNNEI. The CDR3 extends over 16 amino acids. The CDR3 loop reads CASSEMGVSMNTEAFF. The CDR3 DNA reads TGTGCCAGCAGTGAAATGGGTGTATCGATGAACACTGAAGCTTTCTTT.

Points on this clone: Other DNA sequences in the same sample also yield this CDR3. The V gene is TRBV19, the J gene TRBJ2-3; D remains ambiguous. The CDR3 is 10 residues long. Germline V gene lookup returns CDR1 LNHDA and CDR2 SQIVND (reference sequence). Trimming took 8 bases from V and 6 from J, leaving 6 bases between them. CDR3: CASHGDTQYF. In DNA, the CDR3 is TGTGCCAGTCACGGGGATACGCAGTATTTT.

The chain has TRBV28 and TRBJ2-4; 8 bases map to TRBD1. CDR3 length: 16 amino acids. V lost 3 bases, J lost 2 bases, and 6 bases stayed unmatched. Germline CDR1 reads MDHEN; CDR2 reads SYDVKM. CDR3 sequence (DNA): TGTGCCAGCAGTTTTAGGCAGGGGGCGACCAAAAACATTCAGTACTTC. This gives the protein CASSFRQGATKNIQYF. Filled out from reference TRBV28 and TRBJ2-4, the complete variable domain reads DVKVTQSSRYLVKRTGEKVFLECVQDMDHENMFWYRQDPGLGLRLIYFSYDVKMKEKGDIPEGYSVSREKKERFSLILESASTNQTSMYLCASSFRQGATKNIQYFGAGTRLSVL.

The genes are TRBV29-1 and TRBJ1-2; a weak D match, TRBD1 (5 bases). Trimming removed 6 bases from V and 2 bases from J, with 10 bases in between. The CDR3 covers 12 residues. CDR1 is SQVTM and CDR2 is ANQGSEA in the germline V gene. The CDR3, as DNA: TGCAGCGTAGAGGGACGGAACTATGGCTACACCTTC. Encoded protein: CSVEGRNYGYTF.

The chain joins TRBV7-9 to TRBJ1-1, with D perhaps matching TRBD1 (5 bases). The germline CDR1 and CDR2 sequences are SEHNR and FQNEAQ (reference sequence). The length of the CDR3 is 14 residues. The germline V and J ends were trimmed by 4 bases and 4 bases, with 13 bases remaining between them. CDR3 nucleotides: TGTGCCAGCAGCTCACAGCAGGGTGGCACTGAAGCTTTCTTT. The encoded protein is CASSSQQGGTEAFF.

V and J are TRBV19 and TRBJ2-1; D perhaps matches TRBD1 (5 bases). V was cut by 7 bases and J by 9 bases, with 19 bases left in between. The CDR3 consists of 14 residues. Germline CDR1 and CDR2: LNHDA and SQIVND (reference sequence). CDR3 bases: TGTGCCAGTAAGCTTCGGCAGGGAAAAGGTGAGCAGTTCTTC. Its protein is CASKLRQGKGEQFF. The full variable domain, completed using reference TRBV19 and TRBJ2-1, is DGGITQSPKYLFRKEGQNVTLSCEQNLNHDAMYWYRQDPGQGLRLIYYSQIVNDFQKGDIAEGYSVSREKKESFPLTVTSAQKNPTAFYLCASKLRQGKGEQFFGPGTRLTVL.

As DNA, the CDR3 is TGTGCCAGCAGCCAAGGCAGGGGGCTTGGCACCGGGGAGCTGTTTTTT. Its translation is CASSQGRGLGTGELFF. V gene TRBV4-2 combines with J gene TRBJ2-2; 8 bases align to TRBD1. The CDR3 totals 16 residues. Germline lookup yields CDR1 LGHNA and CDR2 YNFKEQ. V lost 1 base to trimming and J lost 4 bases; unmatched junction nucleotides: 5.